This T cell receptor (beta chain) was profiled in a study of metastatic and nonmetastatic thyroid tumors. Study summary: Repertoires of blood and of tissue (tumor or nodule) from malignant and benign thyroid patients were compared.

Findings and limits, study-wide: Benign nodules were reported to have significantly lower TCR beta diversity than malignant thyroid tumors, in blood and tumor.

There are many counts of this clone. Its specificity is unknown. Before thyroid surgery, none of the patients had received any treatment. Germline CDR1 is KGHSH and CDR2 is LQKENI. The CDR3 spans 14 residues. Trimming removed 4 bases at V and 4 bases at J, with 13 bases between. MiXCR was used by TCRdb to re-call the PCR reads. The profile shows about 35,000 clones, 25% to 30% of them singletons. The sequence derives from a female donor with papillary thyroid cancer or a benign thyroid nodule (not recorded which). Some clones in this sample may be carry-over from other donors' samples. The rearrangement links TRBV18 to TRBJ2-5, with D uncertain. Source material: blood. CDR3 sequence (DNA): TGTGCCAGCTCACGAGCCGGTTTTGGAGAGACCCAGTACTTC. Its translation is CASSRAGFGETQYF.